These 30 T cell receptor beta chains originate from one sample sequenced in a study of T cell repertoires in aging, cancer and after chemotherapy. TRB rearrangements spanning V, D and J were amplified using mixed TRB-A/B primers. A single record per CDR3 protein comes from TCRdb applying MiXCR to the multiplex PCR reads. Of about 5,700 distinct CDR3 sequences in the sample, 35% to 45% were seen once. TCR beta rearrangements were amplified from peripheral blood genomic DNA. The sequencing input was blood. These receptors originate from a human donor with a blood cancer.

The gene calls are TRBV7-9 and TRBJ2-7; TRBD2 is a possible D gene (5 bases). The CDR3 consists of 13 residues. Trimming left V 8 bases short and J 0 bases short, with 11 bases between. From germline, CDR1 is SEHNR and CDR2 FQNEAQ (reference sequence). The CDR3 sequence is CASGGGLSYEQYF. DNA for the CDR3: TGTGCCAGCGGAGGAGGACTCTCCTACGAGCAGTACTTC.

The chain links TRBV15 to TRBJ2-1; D possibly corresponds to TRBD2 (5 bases). The V gene's germline CDR1 is LNHNV and CDR2 YYDKDF (reference sequence). V gave up 4 bases and J gave up 9 bases, with 13 bases separating them. The length of the CDR3 is 13 residues. The CDR3 DNA sequence: TGTGCCACCAGCATTGACCCCCGGGGTGAGCAGTTCTTC. Its protein is CATSIDPRGEQFF. Complete variable domain (other parts from reference TRBV15 and TRBJ2-1): DAMVIQNPRYQVTQFGKPVTLSCSQTLNHNVMYWYQQKSSQAPKLLFHYYDKDFNNEADTPDNFQSRRPNTSFCFLDIRSPGLGDTAMYLCATSIDPRGEQFFGPGTRLTVL.

The chain uses TRBV19 and TRBJ2-2; TRBD1 matches 8 bases. This CDR3 comprises 16 residues. Trimming cost V 6 bases and J 5 bases; bases outside gene matches: 11. The V gene's germline CDR1 is LNHDA and CDR2 SQIVND (reference sequence). The CDR3 DNA is TGTGCCAGTAGGACTTCCGGGACAGGAGGTACCGGGGAGCTGTTTTTT. Translation gives CASRTSGTGGTGELFF.

This clonotype was observed a few times. The chain carries TRBV19 and TRBJ2-5; D possibly corresponds to TRBD2 (6 bases). The V end lost 1 base, the J end lost 2 bases, and 11 bases lay between the germline ends. Germline-derived CDR1 and CDR2 are LNHDA and SQIVND (reference sequence). The CDR3 runs to 15 residues. The CDR3 reads CASSIAGGAQETQYF. The CDR3 coding sequence is TGTGCCAGTAGTATAGCAGGCGGGGCTCAAGAGACCCAGTACTTC.

This clonotype was found a few times. The chain's CDR3 is CSASGLNTGELFF. As DNA, the CDR3 is TGCAGTGCTAGCGGACTAAACACCGGGGAGCTGTTTTTT. The chain links TRBV20-1 to TRBJ2-2, with D possibly TRBD2 on 6 matching bases. Germline lookup yields CDR1 DFQATT and CDR2 SNEGSKA (reference sequence). CDR3 length: 13 amino acids. V shed 3 bases and J shed 2 bases, with 7 bases lying between them.

V and J are TRBV18 and TRBJ1-6; 8 nucleotides agree with TRBD1. The CDR3 is made up of 14 amino acids. CDR1 is KGHSH, CDR2 LQKENI, per germline. The J segment lost 7 bases and the V segment lost 3 bases, leaving 2 bases of the junction unmatched. The CDR3 loop is CASSPSGGNSPLHF. The CDR3 nucleotides read TGTGCCAGCTCACCTTCAGGGGGCAATTCACCCCTCCACTTT. Full variable domain (missing parts from reference TRBV18 and TRBJ1-6): NAGVMQNPRHLVRRRGQEARLRCSPMKGHSHVYWYRQLPEEGLKFMVYLQKENIIDESGMPKERFSAEFPKEGPSILRIQQVVRGDSAAYFCASSPSGGNSPLHFGNGTRLTVT.

This clonotype was seen more than once but under ten times. V and J are TRBV12-3 or TRBV12-4 and TRBJ2-7, with 12 bases matching TRBD2. J was trimmed by 6 bases and V by 5 bases; bases with no gene match: 5. The CDR3 contains 14 residues. CDR3 sequence reads: CASSPGLAGIEQYF. Here the CDR3 DNA reads TGTGCCAGCAGTCCAGGACTAGCGGGGATCGAGCAGTACTTC.

The chain joins TRBV27 to TRBJ2-7; 7 positions match TRBD1. The CDR3 extends over 13 amino acids. V shed 5 bases and J 9 bases; nucleotides not matched to a gene: 10. Germline CDR1 and CDR2: MNHEY and SMNVEV (reference sequence). The CDR3, as DNA: TGTGCCAGCAGTACCGTACGACAGGGATGGCAGTACTTC. Residues: CASSTVRQGWQYF.

The chain joins TRBV30 to TRBJ1-2; D unresolved. Trimming took 3 bases from V and 4 from J, leaving 18 bases between them. The CDR3 loop spans 15 amino acids. Germline V gene lookup returns CDR1 GTSNPN and CDR2 SVGIG (reference sequence). CDR3 nucleotide sequence: TGTGCCTGGAGAGCCCCGGACCGCCGATTCTATGGCTACACCTTC. Translating it yields CAWRAPDRRFYGYTF. The full variable domain, its missing parts supplied by reference TRBV30 and TRBJ1-2, is SQTIHQWPATLVQPVGSPLSLECTVEGTSNPNLYWYRQAAGRGLQLLFYSVGIGQISSEVPQNLSASRPQDRQFILSSKKLLLSDSGFYLCAWRAPDRRFYGYTFGSGTRLTVV.

This clonotype was detected only a few times. This rearrangement joins TRBV6-5 to TRBJ1-1, with TRBD1 as a possible D gene (6 bases). This CDR3 region has 11 residues. Trimming stripped 5 bases from V and 12 bases from J, with 13 bases between. Germline V gives CDR1 MNHEY, CDR2 SVGAGI. The CDR3 reads CASSRNRETFF. CDR3 DNA: TGTGCCAGCAGTAGGAACAGGGAAACTTTCTTT.

This clonotype was counted between two and nine times. V is TRBV6-5 and J is TRBJ2-7; maybe TRBD2 (6 bases). Per the germline V gene, CDR1 is MNHEY and CDR2 is SVGAGI. This CDR3 is 16 amino acids long. V lost 5 bases and J lost 5, with 22 bases in between. The CDR3 coding sequence is TGTGCCAGCAGTCAGAATCCGGGGAGGTTTCTGCACGAGCAGTACTTC. Translating it yields CASSQNPGRFLHEQYF.

As to this clonotype: A read error is possible here, since a much larger clone lies one base away. J is TRBJ2-2 and V is TRBV6-1; possibly TRBD2 for D (5 bases). This CDR3 has 15 amino acids. CDR1 and CDR2 from the germline V gene are MNHNS and SASEGT. Trimming removed 3 bases at V and 6 bases at J, with 14 bases between. Here the CDR3 reads CASSELASKAGELFF. CDR3 coding DNA: TGTGCCAGCAGTGAGTTGGCTAGCAAAGCCGGGGAGCTGTTTTTT.

There are a few counts of this clonotype. The rearrangement uses TRBV6-4 and TRBJ2-3, with TRBD2 identical over 7 bases. V shed 3 bases, J shed 0 bases, and the junction held 9 bases outside the gene matches. CDR1 is MRHNA, CDR2 SNTAGT, per germline. The CDR3 length is 17 residues. In DNA, the CDR3 is TGTGCCAGCAGTGAAAGCGGGATACCCACTAGCACAGATACGCAGTATTTT. Protein: CASSESGIPTSTDTQYF.

This clonotype occurred a few times. The rearrangement joins TRBV6-8 to TRBJ2-5; D is ambiguous. The germline CDR1 and CDR2 sequences are MNHGY and SAAAGT. This CDR3 has 15 residues. V was shortened by 4 bases and J by 5 bases, with 17 bases between the two germline ends. The CDR3 nucleotides read TGTGCCAGCAGTTCTACCGGGTCCTCCGGGGAGACCCAGTACTTC. This encodes CASSSTGSSGETQYF.

Sample share makes this clonotype medium-sized. The chain joins TRBV6-2 or TRBV6-3 to TRBJ2-3, with D possibly being TRBD2 (5 bases). The CDR3 loop spans 13 amino acids. Germline values: CDR1 MNHEY, CDR2 SVGEGT. V lost 4 bases to trimming and J lost 0 bases, with 5 bases between them. The CDR3 region is CASSWTSTDTQYF. CDR3 nucleotides: TGTGCCAGCAGTTGGACTAGCACAGATACGCAGTATTTT.

The chain links TRBV6-2 or TRBV6-3 to TRBJ2-3; 10 nucleotides align to TRBD1. V gave up 6 bases and J gave up 4 bases; unmatched junction bases: 10. Germline lookup yields CDR1 MNHEY and CDR2 SVGEGT. The CDR3 extends over 16 amino acids. CDR3 amino acids: CASRVDRGPPSDTQYF. CDR3 nucleotides: TGTGCCAGCAGGGTTGACAGGGGGCCGCCTTCAGATACGCAGTATTTT.

This clonotype appeared a few times. The rearrangement joins TRBV5-1 to TRBJ2-1, with TRBD1 as a possible D gene (5 bases). Trimming pared 0 bases from V and 6 bases from J, leaving 16 bases between. CDR1 and CDR2 from the germline V gene are SGHRS and YFSETQ. CDR3 length: 16 amino acids. The CDR3 here is CASSLARVARINEQFF. The CDR3 DNA is TGCGCCAGCAGCTTGGCCAGGGTTGCGAGAATCAATGAGCAGTTCTTC.

This clonotype was counted only a few times. The chain recombines TRBV7-6 with TRBJ2-7; the match to TRBD2 covers 7 bases. The CDR3 has 17 residues. Per germline, CDR1 SGHVS and CDR2 FNYEAQ. Trimming took 5 bases from V and 5 from J; bases not matched to a gene: 18. CDR3: CASSPIVVGGPTHEQYF. In DNA, the CDR3 is TGTGCCAGCAGCCCCATCGTAGTGGGAGGGCCTACGCACGAGCAGTACTTC. Variable domain in full (rest from reference TRBV7-6 and TRBJ2-7): GAGVSQSPRYKVTKRGQDVALRCDPISGHVSLYWYRQALGQGPEFLTYFNYEAQQDKSGLPNDRFSAERPEGSISTLTIQRTEQRDSAMYRCASSPIVVGGPTHEQYFGPGTRLTVT.

V and J are TRBV20-1 and TRBJ2-1; 12 nucleotides line up with TRBD2. The germline V gene has CDR1 DFQATT and CDR2 SNEGSKA (reference sequence). After removal of 1 base from V and 5 bases from J, the junction contained 3 bases not matched to a gene. The CDR3 is 15 residues long. CDR3 coding DNA: TGCAGTGCTAGAGGGGCTAGCGGGAGGGACAATGAGCAGTTCTTC. The encoded protein is CSARGASGRDNEQFF.

This clonotype is termed medium-sized. The chain has TRBV6-2 or TRBV6-3 and TRBJ2-3, with D perhaps matching TRBD2 (5 bases). V was pared by 1 base and J by 2 bases, with 10 bases between. The CDR3 extends over 15 amino acids. CDR1 and CDR2 (germline): MNHEY, SVGEGT. DNA of the CDR3: TGTGCCAGCAGTTACTGTACGGGGTTCACAGATACGCAGTATTTT. Translated, it gives CASSYCTGFTDTQYF.

The CDR3 nucleotides are TGTGCCTGGAGTGTCGAATCCCGGACAGGGGAAGCTTTCTTT. This translates into CAWSVESRTGEAFF. V usage is TRBV30 and J usage is TRBJ1-1; 8 bases fit TRBD1. CDR1 is GTSNPN and CDR2 is SVGIG in the germline V gene (reference sequence). The CDR3 is 14 amino acids. With 0 bases clipped from V and 8 bases from J, the junction kept 8 bases outside the gene matches.

V usage is TRBV12-3 or TRBV12-4 and J usage is TRBJ1-4; possibly TRBD1 for D (5 bases). The CDR3 is 13 amino acids. V dropped 2 bases and J dropped 7 bases, with 8 bases sitting between them. This CDR3 reads CASSLQGGEKLFF. In nucleotides, the CDR3 is TGTGCCAGCAGTTTACAGGGTGGTGAAAAACTGTTTTTT.

The V gene is TRBV27, the J gene TRBJ1-2, with D perhaps matching TRBD1 (6 bases). Trimming pared 6 bases from V and 2 bases from J, leaving 31 bases between. The CDR3 loop spans 20 amino acids. The germline V gene encodes CDR1 MNHEY and CDR2 SMNVEV (reference sequence). The CDR3 protein is CASSPLVAGANPLSNYGYTF. DNA of the CDR3: TGTGCCAGCAGCCCCCTGGTGGCAGGGGCCAACCCACTCTCCAACTATGGCTACACCTTC.

For the CDR3, the DNA is TGTGCCAGCAGTTTCCGGACCGCGAATGAAAAACTGTTTTTT. This gives the protein CASSFRTANEKLFF. The rearrangement links TRBV6-6 to TRBJ1-4; D remains ambiguous. V lost 4 bases and J 5 bases, leaving 11 bases between the germline ends. The CDR3 runs 14 residues. Germline-derived CDR1 and CDR2 are MNHNY and SVGAGI (reference sequence).

V and J are TRBV5-1 and TRBJ2-3, with 15 bases identical to TRBD2. The CDR3 is 19 amino acids. Germline V gives CDR1 SGHRS, CDR2 YFSETQ. V gave up 0 bases and J gave up 4 bases; unmatched junction bases: 9. The CDR3 protein is CASSLGTSGGAGTADTQYF. DNA of the CDR3: TGCGCCAGCAGCTTGGGGACTAGCGGGGGGGCCGGGACTGCAGATACGCAGTATTTT.

The chain uses TRBV5-4 and TRBJ2-1, with 12 bases that match TRBD2. V lost 5 bases, J lost 5 bases, and 2 bases stayed unmatched. Germline V gene lookup returns CDR1 SGHNT and CDR2 YYREEE (reference sequence). The CDR3 is 14 residues long. Here the CDR3 DNA reads TGTGCCAGCAGTTGGACTAGCGGGGACAATGAGCAGTTCTTC. Protein product: CASSWTSGDNEQFF. The full variable domain, in which reference TRBV5-4 and TRBJ2-1 provide the parts outside the CDR3, is ETGVTQSPTHLIKTRGQQVTLRCSSQSGHNTVSWYQQALGQGPQFIFQYYREEENGRGNFPPRFSGLQFPNYSSELNVNALELDDSALYLCASSWTSGDNEQFFGPGTRLTVL.

This sequence joins TRBV6-2 or TRBV6-3 and TRBJ2-7, with D unresolved. The CDR3 runs 11 residues. Trimming removed 4 bases at V and 2 bases at J, with 3 bases between. Germline assignment: CDR1 MNHEY and CDR2 SVGEGT. The CDR3 DNA reads as TGTGCCAGCAGTTTTACCTACGAGCAGTACTTC. This codes for CASSFTYEQYF.

The rearrangement links TRBV6-5 to TRBJ2-1, with 12 bases lining up with TRBD2. Germline CDR1 MNHEY, CDR2 SVGAGI. The V gene end was trimmed by 6 bases and the J gene end by 9 bases; junction bases not matched to a gene: 3. The CDR3 extends over 13 amino acids. Here the CDR3 reads CASRLAGGIEQFF. The CDR3 coding sequence is TGTGCCAGCAGACTAGCGGGGGGAATTGAGCAGTTCTTC.

The J gene is TRBJ2-3, the V gene TRBV20-1; no clear D. Trimming pared 3 bases from V and 1 base from J, leaving 17 bases between. CDR3 length equals 16 residues. In germline, CDR1 is DFQATT, CDR2 SNEGSKA (reference sequence). The CDR3 DNA sequence: TGCAGTGCTAGGGCACAGCCCCGACCTCGCACAGATACGCAGTATTTT. Encoded protein: CSARAQPRPRTDTQYF.

This clonotype came up a few times. The chain joins TRBV12-3 or TRBV12-4 to TRBJ2-5; tentative D call: TRBD2 (5 bases). The V and J ends lost 7 bases and 4 bases respectively, with 16 bases between them. The CDR3 contains 14 residues. The CDR3 region is CASTTGRNRETQYF. The CDR3 DNA reads TGTGCCAGCACCACTGGGAGAAACCGAGAGACCCAGTACTTC.